The following is a TCR beta chain sequence with its context. The antigen remains unidentified. Sequenced by immunoSEQ multiplex PCR; TCRdb stores in-frame clones only, minus some. The table includes roughly 14,000 clones, over 65% detected once. The data belong to a study of vaccination effects on CD4 cells after COVID-19. Findings of the study overall: By a late point after vaccination, infection- and vaccine-induced clones had shrunk markedly through clonal contraction.

Under the ViraFEST assay, PBMC were stimulated with viral peptide pools so that antigen-specific CD4+ T cells expanded. Sequencing was performed afterwards. Researchers isolated CD4+ T cells once approximately eleven days of culture had elapsed. Wells each received around 2.2 million PBMC, cultured with about 10 IU/ml IL-2 and 9.5 to 10 ug/ml peptides. V trimming: 6 bases; J trimming: 5 bases; junction bases outside the gene matches: 12. CDR1 and CDR2 from the germline V gene are SNHLY and FYNNEI. The CDR3 has 17 amino acids. The sequence derives from a human donor who received a COVID-19 vaccine. The chain couples TRBV2 to TRBJ1-6, with 8 bases fitting TRBD1. This sample comprised CD4+ T cells from PBMCs cultured with HCoV-229E spike peptides, obtained before COVID-19 vaccination. The CDR3 DNA reads as TGTGCCAGCAGCCCTGGTGAGACAGGGGTTAATAATTCACCCCTCCACTTT. Its protein product is CASSPGETGVNNSPLHF. The full variable domain, rest sourced from reference TRBV2 and TRBJ1-6, is EPEVTQTPSHQVTQMGQEVILRCVPISNHLYFYWYRQILGQKVEFLVSFYNNEISEKSEIFDDQFSVERPDGSNFTLKIRSTKLEDSAMYFCASSPGETGVNNSPLHFGNGTRLTVT.